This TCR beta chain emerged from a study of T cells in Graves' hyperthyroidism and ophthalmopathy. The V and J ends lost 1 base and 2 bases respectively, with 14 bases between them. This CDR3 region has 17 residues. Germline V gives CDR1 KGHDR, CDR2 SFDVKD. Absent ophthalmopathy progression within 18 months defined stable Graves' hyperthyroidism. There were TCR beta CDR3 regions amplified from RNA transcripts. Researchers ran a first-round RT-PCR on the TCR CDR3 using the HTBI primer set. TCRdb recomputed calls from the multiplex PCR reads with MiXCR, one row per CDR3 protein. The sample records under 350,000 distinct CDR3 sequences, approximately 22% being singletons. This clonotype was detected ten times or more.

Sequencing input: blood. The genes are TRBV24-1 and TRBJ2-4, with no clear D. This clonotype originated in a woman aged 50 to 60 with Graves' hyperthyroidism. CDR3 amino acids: CATSDLGSRGPKNIQYF. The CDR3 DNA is TGTGCCACCAGTGATTTAGGCTCTAGAGGACCCAAAAACATTCAGTACTTC.